A selection of T cell receptor beta chains follows, all from one sample in a study of early T cells in non-severe SARS-CoV-2 infection. Each CDR3 protein gets one entry after TCRdb re-called the 5' RACE reads with MiXCR. Among 55,000 or so distinct CDR3 sequences listed, 6.2% were seen once. Sequencing used whole blood. These receptors were taken from an adult who was a healthcare worker with PCR-confirmed SARS-CoV-2 infection or an uninfected control (not recorded which). CDR3s include the opening cysteine and the closing phenylalanine or tryptophan. The order of the fields is CDR3 length, V gene, clone size, D gene, J gene, CDR3 protein, CDR3 DNA. D genes are given only for firm matches. Where a row states a size, it is once, few, many or the class of an expanded clone; other rows omit it.

15	TRBV2	few	TRBD1	TRBJ2-7	CASRVQGTGPYEQYF	TGTGCCAGCAGGGTACAGGGGACAGGACCCTACGAGCAGTACTTC
17	TRBV4-3	many	TRBD1	TRBJ1-2	CASSQDWTSGGRYGYTF	TGCGCCAGCAGCCAAGATTGGACGTCAGGGGGGCGATATGGCTACACCTTC
16	TRBV4-1	few	TRBD1	TRBJ2-3	CASSQVWGQGTDTQYF	TGCGCCAGCAGCCAAGTTTGGGGACAGGGCACAGATACGCAGTATTTT
12	TRBV5-4	many	-	TRBJ2-3	CASSRGIDTQYF	TGTGCCAGCAGCCGAGGTATAGATACGCAGTATTTT
14	TRBV19	many	TRBD1	TRBJ1-1	CASSETGVDTEAFF	TGTGCCAGTAGCGAAACAGGGGTTGACACTGAAGCTTTCTTT
15	TRBV4-3	many	-	TRBJ1-2	CASSQDPLGDYGYTF	TGCGCCAGCAGCCAAGATCCGTTAGGGGACTATGGCTACACCTTC
10	TRBV29-1	many	-	TRBJ1-2	CSTQDYGYTF	TGCAGCACACAGGACTATGGCTACACCTTC
14	TRBV10-3	many	-	TRBJ1-1	CAIREPGEGTEAFF	TGTGCCATCAGGGAGCCGGGGGAAGGCACTGAAGCTTTCTTT
14	TRBV6-6	many	-	TRBJ2-7	CASSYSNRQGQQYF	TGTGCCAGCAGTTACTCTAACCGGCAGGGGCAACAGTACTTC
12	TRBV30	-	-	TRBJ2-5	CAWNRYQETQYF	TGTGCCTGGAACAGGTACCAAGAGACCCAGTACTTC
15	TRBV5-1	-	TRBD1	TRBJ2-3	CASSTTGGPTDTQYF	TGCGCCAGCAGTACGACAGGGGGCCCCACAGATACGCAGTATTTT
13	TRBV5-4	-	TRBD1	TRBJ2-5	CASSGTVQETQYF	TGTGCCAGCAGCGGGACAGTCCAAGAGACCCAGTACTTC
14	TRBV12-3/TRBV12-4	few	TRBD1	TRBJ2-2	CASGGQGATGELFF	TGTGCCAGCGGGGGACAGGGTGCGACCGGGGAGCTGTTTTTT
14	TRBV6-2/TRBV6-3	many	-	TRBJ2-1	CASSYSTVNNEQFF	TGTGCCAGCAGTTACTCTACCGTTAACAATGAGCAGTTCTTC
16	TRBV4-1	few	-	TRBJ1-1	CASSQDASWGQTEAFF	TGCGCCAGCAGCCAAGATGCAAGTTGGGGCCAGACTGAAGCTTTCTTT
15	TRBV7-2	many	TRBD1	TRBJ1-2	CASSHRTGGYYGYTF	TGTGCCAGCAGTCACCGGACAGGGGGCTACTATGGCTACACCTTC
11	TRBV28	many	-	TRBJ2-7	CASSVWVEQYF	TGTGCCAGCAGTGTCTGGGTCGAGCAGTACTTC
14	TRBV3-1	few	-	TRBJ1-5	CASSPGGGDRPQHF	TGTGCCAGCAGCCCCGGGGGAGGGGATCGACCCCAGCATTTT
15	TRBV7-9	many	-	TRBJ1-3	CASSYGQHSGNTIYF	TGTGCCAGCAGCTACGGACAGCACTCTGGAAACACCATATATTTT
15	TRBV5-1	-	-	TRBJ1-1	CASSLSTAMNTEAFF	TGCGCCAGCAGCTTGTCAACAGCCATGAACACTGAAGCTTTCTTT
13	TRBV20-1	many	TRBD1	TRBJ1-6	CSARGRGNSPLHF	TGCAGTGCTAGAGGCAGGGGGAATTCACCCCTCCACTTT
15	TRBV9	many	-	TRBJ2-3	CASNRGAVDTDTQYF	TGTGCCAGCAACCGCGGGGCAGTGGACACAGATACGCAGTATTTT
14	TRBV7-2	many	-	TRBJ1-4	CASSLMAVNEKLFF	TGTGCCAGCAGCTTAATGGCAGTTAATGAAAAACTGTTTTTT
15	TRBV25-1	many	-	TRBJ1-1	CASSDRELRNTEAFF	TGTGCCAGCAGTGACAGGGAGCTTCGGAACACTGAAGCTTTCTTT
15	TRBV18	many	-	TRBJ1-4	CASSPPNRESEKLFF	TGTGCCAGCTCACCACCTAACAGGGAAAGTGAAAAACTGTTTTTT
14	TRBV30	few	-	TRBJ2-4	CAWSVARGRNIQYF	TGTGCCTGGAGTGTGGCCAGGGGTAGAAACATTCAGTACTTC
13	TRBV7-9	many	-	TRBJ2-5	CASSRAVQETQYF	TGTGCCAGCAGCCGAGCGGTTCAAGAGACCCAGTACTTC
15	TRBV7-2	-	TRBD1	TRBJ2-1	CASSLGGGRSVEQFF	TGTGCCAGCAGCTTAGGAGGGGGCCGGTCGGTTGAGCAGTTCTTC
14	TRBV19	few	-	TRBJ2-7	CASSQPGASYEQYF	TGTGCCAGTAGTCAGCCAGGGGCCTCCTACGAGCAGTACTTC
15	TRBV9	few	-	TRBJ2-3	CASSERSSLVGTQYF	TGTGCCAGCAGCGAAAGGTCTAGTCTGGTCGGTACGCAGTATTTT
13	TRBV19	-	TRBD1	TRBJ1-5	CASLDRGHQPQHF	TGTGCCAGCCTAGACAGGGGGCATCAGCCCCAGCATTTT
15	TRBV5-4	-	-	TRBJ1-5	CASSTGQKINQPQHF	TGTGCCAGCAGCACCGGACAGAAGATTAATCAGCCCCAGCATTTT
16	TRBV29-1	many	TRBD1	TRBJ2-7	CSVVTPTGQSTYEQYF	TGCAGCGTGGTGACCCCGACGGGACAGTCGACCTACGAGCAGTACTTC
13	TRBV20-1	many	-	TRBJ2-1	CSAPPAADNEQFF	TGCAGTGCTCCTCCGGCGGCGGACAATGAGCAGTTCTTC
16	TRBV29-1	-	-	TRBJ2-1	CSVEDLGRGGFFPQFF	TGCAGCGTTGAAGATCTTGGTCGCGGGGGCTTTTTTCCGCAGTTCTTC
17	TRBV12-3/TRBV12-4	few	-	TRBJ2-6	CASSFGGLRSGANVLTF	TGTGCCAGCAGTTTCGGGGGCCTCCGCTCTGGGGCCAACGTCCTGACTTTC
13	TRBV27	-	-	TRBJ1-2	CASSLIGPYGYTF	TGTGCCAGCAGTTTAATAGGGCCTTATGGCTACACCTTC
17	TRBV12-3/TRBV12-4	many	-	TRBJ2-4	CASSPPTPEVAKNIQYF	TGTGCCAGCAGTCCCCCTACGCCGGAGGTAGCCAAAAACATTCAGTACTTC
15	TRBV12-3/TRBV12-4	many	TRBD1	TRBJ1-4	CASRPGRGLDEKLFF	TGTGCCAGCAGACCGGGGAGGGGGCTTGATGAAAAACTGTTTTTT
15	TRBV7-9	many	-	TRBJ1-4	CASNPGRATNEKLFF	TGTGCCAGCAACCCCGGCAGAGCAACTAATGAAAAACTGTTTTTT
15	TRBV7-2	many	-	TRBJ1-2	CASSPEADPVYGYTF	TGTGCCAGCAGCCCCGAGGCGGACCCAGTCTATGGCTACACCTTC
16	TRBV5-6	-	-	TRBJ2-6	CASSFRGVSGANVLTF	TGTGCCAGCAGCTTTCGCGGAGTCTCTGGGGCCAACGTCCTGACTTTC
13	TRBV7-3	few	TRBD1	TRBJ1-1	CASSPDRATEAFF	TGTGCCAGCAGCCCGGACAGGGCCACTGAAGCTTTCTTT
16	TRBV7-9	many	TRBD2	TRBJ2-1	CASSSPWTSRKNEQFF	TGTGCCAGCAGCTCACCCTGGACTAGCCGGAAGAATGAGCAGTTCTTC
14	TRBV5-1	few	-	TRBJ2-7	CASSVGGTWYEQYF	TGCGCCAGCAGCGTGGGGGGAACCTGGTACGAGCAGTACTTC
13	TRBV29-1	-	TRBD1	TRBJ1-2	CSVQQGPNYGCTF	TGCAGCGTTCAACAGGGGCCCAACTATGGCTGCACCTTC
12	TRBV20-1	many	-	TRBJ2-5	CSAAGGKETQYF	TGCAGTGCGGCAGGCGGAAAAGAGACCCAGTACTTC
17	TRBV7-8	many	-	TRBJ1-2	CASSLGGRRVANYGYTF	TGTGCCAGCAGCTTAGGGGGGCGCAGGGTAGCTAACTATGGCTACACCTTC
15	TRBV5-1	-	-	TRBJ1-6	CASRTRDLLEAPLHF	TGCGCCAGCAGAACCCGGGACCTTCTAGAGGCACCCCTCCACTTT
14	TRBV7-2	few	-	TRBJ2-7	CASSLGTSAYEQYF	TGTGCCAGCAGCTTAGGGACATCCGCCTACGAGCAGTACTTC
14	TRBV2	-	-	TRBJ2-6	CASDRVAGANVLTF	TGTGCCAGTGATAGGGTTGCTGGGGCCAACGTCCTGACTTTC
20	TRBV12-3/TRBV12-4	many	TRBD2	TRBJ2-1	CASSLAPGSGGTSSYNEQFF	TGTGCCAGCAGTTTAGCACCCGGCAGCGGGGGGACCAGCTCCTACAATGAGCAGTTCTTC